Sequencing of this TCR beta chain was carried out in a study of cytomegalovirus exposure and HLA in healthy donors. Study-wide findings and caveats: Indistinguishability led to the exclusion of some V segments, TRBV6-2 and TRBV6-3 included.

Per germline, CDR1 ENHRY and CDR2 SYGVKD. The CDR3 length is 18 residues. V dropped 2 bases and J dropped 4 bases, with 23 bases sitting between them. As to this clone: Antigen: not known.

PCR employed 60 Vbeta and 13 Jbeta primers. The protocol was immunoSEQ multiplex PCR, while the TCRdb copy is restricted to in-frame clones and leaves out a portion. The table records more than 65,000 clones, 74% of them present only once. Donors counted as nominally healthy when sampled, yet unrecorded immune exposures were likely. The J gene is TRBJ1-1, the V gene TRBV10-3, with D possibly TRBD1 on 6 matching bases. The sample taken for sequencing was PBMCs. This receptor was identified in a woman aged 55-70 years in good health and CMV-seropositive. The CDR3 DNA is TGTGCCATCAGTGAGCCCCCCGGCGGGGGCGGTTTTGGCACTGAAGCTTTCTTT. The encoded protein is CAISEPPGGGGFGTEAFF.